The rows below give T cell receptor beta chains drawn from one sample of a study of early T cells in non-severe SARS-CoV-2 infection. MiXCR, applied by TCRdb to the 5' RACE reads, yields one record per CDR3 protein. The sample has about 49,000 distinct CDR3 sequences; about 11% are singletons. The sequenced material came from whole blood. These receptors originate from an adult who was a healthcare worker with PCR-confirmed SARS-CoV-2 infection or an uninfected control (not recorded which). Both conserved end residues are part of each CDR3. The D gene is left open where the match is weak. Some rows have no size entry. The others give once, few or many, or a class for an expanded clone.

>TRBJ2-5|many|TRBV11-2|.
TGTGCCAGCAGCCCCCCCGGCGGGACCCAGTACTTC
CASSPPGGTQYF
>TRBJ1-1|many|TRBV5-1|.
TGCGCCAGCAGCTTGCGTTGGGGGACTGAAGCTTTCTTT
CASSLRWGTEAFF
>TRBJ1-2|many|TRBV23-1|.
TGCGCCAGCAGCCCCACCGATGGACGCTATGGCTACACCTTC
CASSPTDGRYGYTF
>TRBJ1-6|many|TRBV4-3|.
TGCGCCAGCAGCCAAGATCTTGCCTTATATAATTCACCCCTCCACTTT
CASSQDLALYNSPLHF
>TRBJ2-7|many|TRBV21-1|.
TGTGCCAGCAGCAAAGCTACGGGATTCTACGAGCAGTACTTC
CASSKATGFYEQYF
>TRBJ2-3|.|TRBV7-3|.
TGTGCCAGCTCCCGGGTAGGGACCACAGATACGCAGTATTTT
CASSRVGTTDTQYF
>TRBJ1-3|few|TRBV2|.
TGTGCCAGCAGTAAACAGGGAAGCTCTGGAAACACCATATATTTT
CASSKQGSSGNTIYF
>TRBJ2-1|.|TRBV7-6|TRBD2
TGTGCCAGCAGCCCTGGACTAGCGGGGGCGTTGACCGCTACTGGCAATGAGCAGTTCTTC
CASSPGLAGALTATGNEQFF
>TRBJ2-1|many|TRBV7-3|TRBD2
TGTGCCAGCAGCCAATCGGGACTAGCGTCGGGTGAGCAGTTCTTC
CASSQSGLASGEQFF
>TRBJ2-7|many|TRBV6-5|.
TGTGCCAGCAGTTACCTAGGGACGTATTCCTACGAGCAGTACTTC
CASSYLGTYSYEQYF
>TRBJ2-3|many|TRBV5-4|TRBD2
TGTGCCAGCAGCGCCGTCCCTAGCGGGGGGACCACAGATACGCAGTATTTT
CASSAVPSGGTTDTQYF
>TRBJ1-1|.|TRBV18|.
TGTGCCAGCTCACTTGTACAGAACACTGAAGCTTTCTTT
CASSLVQNTEAFF